The 18 T cell receptor beta chains in this list originate from one sample, sequenced in a study of memory CD4+ T cells and cytomegalovirus serostatus. Sequenced by immunoSEQ multiplex PCR; TCRdb stores in-frame clones only, minus some. The repertoire holds some 58,000 clones, approximately 80% seen once, with approximately 0.81% in the top ten. The sort gate was single viable CD3+CD4+CD8-CD45RO+ cells for memory CD4+ T cells. The sequencing sample was made of memory CD4+ T cells from blood. These receptors originate from an adult in good health and CMV-seronegative.

This clone was seen a single time. The chain couples TRBV6-5 to TRBJ2-3, with 14 bases that match TRBD2. Germline lookup yields CDR1 MNHEY and CDR2 SVGAGI. The junction had 7 bases not matched to a gene; V was cut back by 6 bases and J by 14 bases. The CDR3 covers 13 residues. CDR3 sequence (DNA): TGTGCCAGCAGCCACCGAGGGACTAGCGGGAGGTATTTT. Its translation: CASSHRGTSGRYF.

The chain uses TRBV25-1 and TRBJ2-2, with a tentative D call TRBD2 (7 bases). The V end lost 1 base, the J end lost 7 bases, and 13 bases lay between the germline ends. This CDR3 is 15 amino acids long. In germline, CDR1 is MGHDK, CDR2 SYGVNS. The CDR3 region is CASSEWRGGIGELFF. CDR3 nucleotide sequence: TGTGCCAGCAGTGAATGGAGGGGGGGGATCGGGGAGCTGTTTTTT.

The chain uses TRBV4-3 and TRBJ2-7; 8 positions agree with TRBD2. CDR3 size: 14 residues. V shed 4 bases, J shed 1 base, and the junction held 3 bases outside the gene matches. The germline V gene has CDR1 LGHNA and CDR2 YSLEER. The CDR3 sequence: CASSLGLGSYEQYF. CDR3 nucleotides: TGCGCCAGCAGCCTGGGACTAGGATCCTACGAGCAGTACTTC.

This clone was seen a single time. The chain carries TRBV10-2 and TRBJ2-5, with 8 positions matching TRBD1. Trimming cost V 7 bases and J 2 bases; bases outside gene matches: 3. The V gene's germline CDR1 is WSHSY and CDR2 SAAADI. The CDR3 loop spans 13 amino acids. The CDR3, as DNA: TGCGCCAGCACCGGACAGGGTCAAGAGACCCAGTACTTC. Protein: CASTGQGQETQYF.

The V call is TRBV5-1, the J call TRBJ2-1, with 9 bases matching TRBD2. Germline assignment: CDR1 SGHRS and CDR2 YFSETQ. The CDR3 runs 15 residues. Trimming removed 0 bases from V and 10 bases from J; junction bases left unmatched: 8. CDR3 sequence reads: CASSLAVSGSTEQFF. The DNA of the CDR3 is TGCGCCAGCAGCTTGGCCGTTAGCGGGAGCACCGAGCAGTTCTTC.

This clone was counted at least ten times. V usage is TRBV27 and J usage is TRBJ1-1; D possibly corresponds to TRBD1 (5 bases). Germline-derived CDR1 and CDR2 are MNHEY and SMNVEV (reference sequence). Trimming pared 5 bases from V and 8 bases from J, leaving 18 bases between. This CDR3 region has 14 residues. The CDR3 spells CASSPPGPRGEAFF. CDR3 sequence (DNA): TGTGCCAGCAGTCCCCCCGGACCCCGGGGGGAAGCTTTCTTT.

The chain carries TRBV18 and TRBJ1-4, with 10 bases matching TRBD1. Germline V gene data show CDR1 as KGHSH and CDR2 as LQKENI. The CDR3 totals 14 residues. The V segment lost 5 bases and the J segment 6 bases; nucleotides outside the gene matches: 3. In DNA form, the CDR3 reads TGTGCCAGCTCATACGACAGGGGGCATGAAAAACTGTTTTTT. Its protein product is CASSYDRGHEKLFF.

V usage is TRBV28 and J usage is TRBJ1-2; 12 bases match TRBD1. This CDR3 has 14 amino acids. V gave up 6 bases and J gave up 7 bases; unmatched junction bases: 6. The germline V gene has CDR1 MDHEN and CDR2 SYDVKM. The CDR3 DNA reads as TGTGCCAGCAGGCCGGGACAGGGGGCGGGTGGCTACACCTTC. Translating it yields CASRPGQGAGGYTF.

This clone occurred once. V usage is TRBV30 and J usage is TRBJ1-4; tentative D call: TRBD1 (5 bases). Trimming took off 3 bases at V and 8 bases at J, with 16 bases between the two ends. CDR1 is GTSNPN, CDR2 SVGIG, per germline (reference sequence). This CDR3 has 14 amino acids. Written as DNA, the CDR3 is TGTGCCTGGAGAGAACCCGGGACCACAGAAAAACTGTTTTTT. This encodes CAWREPGTTEKLFF.

The V call is TRBV2, the J call TRBJ1-5; D is unclear. The V and J ends lost 5 bases and 6 bases respectively, with 11 bases between them. This CDR3 comprises 13 residues. Germline loops: CDR1 SNHLY, CDR2 FYNNEI. The CDR3 loop reads CASSKGGLQPQHF. CDR3 in DNA: TGTGCCAGCAGTAAAGGAGGCCTTCAGCCCCAGCATTTT. Supplemented by reference TRBV2 and TRBJ1-5, the full variable domain reads EPEVTQTPSHQVTQMGQEVILRCVPISNHLYFYWYRQILGQKVEFLVSFYNNEISEKSEIFDDQFSVERPDGSNFTLKIRSTKLEDSAMYFCASSKGGLQPQHFGDGTRLSIL.

The chain recombines TRBV9 with TRBJ2-1, with D possibly being TRBD2 (6 bases). CDR1 SGDLS and CDR2 YYNGEE come from the germline V gene. The CDR3 has 15 residues. Trimming pared 0 bases from V and 5 bases from J, leaving 12 bases between. CDR3 residues: CASSVGPAGHNEQFF. The CDR3 DNA reads TGTGCCAGCAGCGTAGGCCCAGCGGGCCACAATGAGCAGTTCTTC. Using reference TRBV9 and TRBJ2-1 for the parts outside the CDR3, the full variable domain is DSGVTQTPKHLITATGQRVTLRCSPRSGDLSVYWYQQSLDQGLQFLIQYYNGEERAKGNILERFSAQQFPDLHSELNLSSLELGDSALYFCASSVGPAGHNEQFFGPGTRLTVL.

The gene calls are TRBV2 and TRBJ1-2; D is uncertain. Germline loops: CDR1 SNHLY, CDR2 FYNNEI. This CDR3 is 13 amino acids long. The V end was cut by 1 base, the J end by 8 bases, with 11 bases between. This CDR3 is CASSEGILKGYTF. CDR3 coding DNA: TGTGCCAGCAGTGAAGGCATTCTAAAGGGCTACACCTTC.

The J gene is TRBJ2-5, the V gene TRBV6-1; TRBD1 matches 10 bases. The CDR3 runs to 15 residues. The V and J ends lost 4 bases and 1 base, in that order; junction bases with no gene match: 3. Germline V gives CDR1 MNHNS, CDR2 SASEGT. As DNA, the CDR3 is TGTGCCAGCAGTGTGACAGGGGGCGTCCAAGAGACCCAGTACTTC. The encoded protein is CASSVTGGVQETQYF.

J is TRBJ1-4 and V is TRBV5-1; D perhaps matches TRBD1 (5 bases). CDR1 and CDR2 (germline): SGHRS, YFSETQ. This CDR3 has 15 residues. The ends were cut back, 3 bases at V and 7 bases at J, with 16 bases in the middle. The CDR3 region has the DNA TGCGCCAGCAGCTCTCTCGGGGCCCGAGGTGAAAAACTGTTTTTT. Translation gives CASSSLGARGEKLFF.

The V call is TRBV9, the J call TRBJ2-5; D not certain. The CDR3 is 15 amino acids. V was trimmed by 2 bases and J by 5 bases, leaving 16 bases between them. CDR1 and CDR2 from the germline V gene are SGDLS and YYNGEE. Here the CDR3 reads CASSVTVGLGETQYF. The CDR3 DNA is TGTGCCAGCAGCGTCACGGTGGGGTTAGGTGAGACCCAGTACTTC.

V usage is TRBV18 and J usage is TRBJ1-2, with D tentatively TRBD1 (5 bases). This CDR3 region has 16 residues. The germline V gene encodes CDR1 KGHSH and CDR2 LQKENI. V was trimmed by 0 bases and J by 7 bases, leaving 18 bases between them. The CDR3 nucleotides are TGTGCCAGCTCACCACCGGGGGTCCCGGGACTGGGTGGCTACACCTTC. It encodes CASSPPGVPGLGGYTF.

This sequence joins TRBV29-1 and TRBJ1-2; the D gene is possibly TRBD1 (6 bases). The V gene's germline CDR1 is SQVTM and CDR2 ANQGSEA. The CDR3 extends over 12 amino acids. V lost 7 bases to trimming and J lost 1 base, with 10 bases between them. In DNA, the CDR3 is TGCAGCGCTGGACAGAGTAACTATGGCTACACCTTC. This gives the protein CSAGQSNYGYTF.

V gene TRBV30 combines with J gene TRBJ2-7, with D unresolved. Germline V gives CDR1 GTSNPN, CDR2 SVGIG (reference sequence). The germline V and J ends were trimmed by 2 bases and 2 bases, with 10 bases remaining between them. The CDR3 contains 13 residues. The CDR3 loop is CAWSRTQPYEQYF. CDR3 coding DNA: TGTGCCTGGAGTAGAACTCAGCCCTACGAGCAGTACTTC. Filled out from reference TRBV30 and TRBJ2-7, the complete variable domain reads SQTIHQWPATLVQPVGSPLSLECTVEGTSNPNLYWYRQAAGRGLQLLFYSVGIGQISSEVPQNLSASRPQDRQFILSSKKLLLSDSGFYLCAWSRTQPYEQYFGPGTRLTVT.